This T cell receptor beta chain originates from a study of long-term antiretroviral therapy in people with HIV. Researchers report immunoSEQ v3.0 was run at survey level. Measured with immunoSEQ multiplex PCR; TCRdb has only the in-frame clones, and not every one. Among over 25,000 clones listed, roughly 88% were seen once. Trimming took 4 bases from V and 4 from J, leaving 17 bases between them. The CDR3 runs 17 residues. Germline lookup yields CDR1 SGHTA and CDR2 FQGNSA. Specimen: unsorted PBMCs, collected 2.7 to 2.9 years after starting antiretroviral therapy. The chain joins TRBV7-2 to TRBJ2-6; possible D gene TRBD1, 6 bases. The receptor comes from a man aged 30 to 45 with HIV. In DNA form, the CDR3 reads TGTGCCAGCAGCTCTTGGGCCTCAGGGGTAGGGGCCAACGTCCTGACTTTC. This codes for CASSSWASGVGANVLTF.